Each of the 21 T cell receptor beta chains below was sequenced from the same sample in a study of identical twins. TCRdb passed the 5' RACE reads through MiXCR, listing each CDR3 protein once. Of 500,000 to 650,000 distinct CDR3 sequences listed, under 8.5% are singletons. These data were likewise used in another study, on yellow fever vaccine responses in identical twins.

The sequencing sample was made of PBMCs. The receptors come from a woman between 18 and 29 years old in good health.

The rearrangement uses TRBV7-8 and TRBJ2-3; D is perhaps TRBD2 (5 bases). Trimming shortened V by 5 bases and J by 2 bases, and 17 bases separated the two germline ends. The germline V gene has CDR1 SGHVS and CDR2 FQNEAQ. The CDR3 has 16 residues. Here the CDR3 reads CASSHPRRSYTDTQYF. The CDR3 bases are TGTGCCAGCAGCCACCCCCGGAGGAGCTACACAGATACGCAGTATTTT.

Only a few counts were recorded for this clonotype. The CDR3 nucleotides read TGTGCCAGCAGCTTAGCGGCTCCTGGGGTCACTGAAGCTTTCTTT. It codes for CASSLAAPGVTEAFF. This sequence joins TRBV7-2 and TRBJ1-1; no clear D gene. Germline values: CDR1 SGHTA, CDR2 FQGNSA. The CDR3 length is 15 residues. The V gene lost 0 bases and the J gene lost 4 bases, with 12 bases spanning the gap.

The table lists this clonotype with many counts. J is TRBJ2-1 and V is TRBV5-1; TRBD2 is a possible D gene (6 bases). From germline, CDR1 is SGHRS and CDR2 YFSETQ. This CDR3 contains 15 residues. The V gene lost 4 bases and the J gene lost 0 bases, with 11 bases spanning the gap. The CDR3 here is CASSNRGSSYNEQFF. Written as DNA, the CDR3 is TGCGCCAGCAGCAACCGGGGGAGCTCCTACAATGAGCAGTTCTTC.

Ten or more counts support this clonotype. The genes are TRBV12-3 or TRBV12-4 and TRBJ2-2, with unresolved D. This CDR3 is 15 amino acids long. V was trimmed by 2 bases and J by 4 bases, leaving 11 bases between them. This CDR3 reads CASSLSGVGTGELFF. The CDR3, as DNA: TGTGCCAGCAGTTTATCCGGAGTTGGCACCGGGGAGCTGTTTTTT.

The rearrangement links TRBV5-6 to TRBJ2-1; 8 nucleotides agree with TRBD2. The CDR3 is 18 residues long. Trimming removed 2 bases from V and 9 bases from J; junction bases left unmatched: 19. Per germline, CDR1 SGHDT and CDR2 YYEEEE. CDR3 protein: CASSLPELDERERVEQFF. The DNA for the CDR3 is TGTGCCAGCAGCTTACCTGAGCTTGACGAGCGGGAGCGAGTTGAGCAGTTCTTC.

This clonotype appeared a few times. The rearrangement links TRBV10-1 to TRBJ2-3; 7 positions match TRBD1. The CDR3 length is 16 residues. The germline V gene has CDR1 WNHNN and CDR2 SYGVQD (reference sequence). The V and J ends lost 3 bases and 5 bases, in that order; junction bases with no gene match: 11. CDR3 residues: CASSDRDSDLQDTQYF. CDR3 DNA sequence: TGCGCCAGCAGTGACCGGGACAGTGACCTCCAAGATACGCAGTATTTT.

The chain carries TRBV2 and TRBJ2-4; D remains ambiguous. The CDR3 loop spans 14 amino acids. Germline-derived CDR1 and CDR2 are SNHLY and FYNNEI. Trimming removed 7 bases from V and 1 base from J, with 11 bases in between. In DNA, the CDR3 is TGTGCCAGCACCAGACCGGGTGCCAAAAACATTCAGTACTTC. It yields the protein CASTRPGAKNIQYF. The full variable domain, with the rest looked up from reference TRBV2 and TRBJ2-4, is EPEVTQTPSHQVTQMGQEVILRCVPISNHLYFYWYRQILGQKVEFLVSFYNNEISEKSEIFDDQFSVERPDGSNFTLKIRSTKLEDSAMYFCASTRPGAKNIQYFGAGTRLSVL.

The rearrangement links TRBV15 to TRBJ2-3; no clear D. Germline lookup yields CDR1 LNHNV and CDR2 YYDKDF (reference sequence). Trimming took 2 bases from V and 2 from J, leaving 11 bases between them. CDR3 length: 15 amino acids. The CDR3 DNA reads TGTGCCACCAGCAGACCAAACTCTTACACAGATACGCAGTATTTT. It yields the protein CATSRPNSYTDTQYF. Using reference TRBV15 and TRBJ2-3 for the parts outside the CDR3, the full variable domain is DAMVIQNPRYQVTQFGKPVTLSCSQTLNHNVMYWYQQKSSQAPKLLFHYYDKDFNNEADTPDNFQSRRPNTSFCFLDIRSPGLGDTAMYLCATSRPNSYTDTQYFGPGTRLTVL.

This clonotype has ten or more counts. The chain has TRBV7-9 and TRBJ2-1; 11 bases line up with TRBD2. V trimming: 4 bases; J trimming: 7 bases; junction bases outside the gene matches: 9. CDR1 is SEHNR and CDR2 is FQNEAQ in the germline V gene (reference sequence). The CDR3 is made up of 16 amino acids. The CDR3 sequence is CASSSTGVAGGNEQFF. The CDR3 bases are TGTGCCAGCAGCTCCACCGGTGTAGCGGGGGGGAATGAGCAGTTCTTC.

This clonotype turned up a few times. The rearrangement links TRBV5-6 to TRBJ2-1; no clear D gene. CDR1 SGHDT and CDR2 YYEEEE come from the germline V gene. Trimming took off 0 bases at V and 2 bases at J, with 12 bases between the two ends. The CDR3 is 16 residues long. CDR3 loop: CASSLGGIGAYNEQFF. The CDR3 nucleotides are TGTGCCAGCAGCTTGGGGGGTATTGGTGCCTACAATGAGCAGTTCTTC.

This clonotype was seen a few times. The chain joins TRBV20-1 to TRBJ1-2; D possibly corresponds to TRBD1 (5 bases). This CDR3 has 14 residues. V lost 7 bases to trimming and J lost 8 bases, with 23 bases between them. CDR1 is DFQATT and CDR2 is SNEGSKA in the germline V gene (reference sequence). The chain's CDR3 is CSVKHGDWTWGYTF. Written as DNA, the CDR3 is TGCAGTGTTAAGCACGGGGACTGGACGTGGGGCTACACCTTC.

The chain uses TRBV9 and TRBJ2-1, with D perhaps assigned TRBD1 or TRBD2 (5 bases each). This CDR3 comprises 13 residues. The V end was cut by 3 bases, the J end by 5 bases, with 9 bases between. CDR1 and CDR2 from the germline V gene are SGDLS and YYNGEE. The CDR3 DNA reads TGTGCCAGCAGCGAGGGACCGCACAATGAGCAGTTCTTC. Protein product: CASSEGPHNEQFF.

This clonotype was observed a few times. The chain employs TRBV12-3 or TRBV12-4 and TRBJ1-1, with D perhaps TRBD1 (6 bases). With 8 bases removed from V and 1 base from J, the gap between germline ends came to 20 bases. The CDR3 consists of 16 residues. CDR3 region: CASVPDPGHQNTEAFF. CDR3 nucleotide sequence: TGTGCCAGCGTCCCGGATCCGGGACACCAGAACACTGAAGCTTTCTTT.

This clonotype appeared many times. The V gene is TRBV7-2, the J gene TRBJ1-5; 10 nucleotides match TRBD1. This CDR3 spans 15 amino acids. Trimming at V came to 1 base and at J to 6 bases, leaving 3 bases not matched to a gene. Germline V gene sequence: CDR1 SGHTA, CDR2 FQGNSA. The CDR3, as DNA: TGTGCCAGCAGCTTAGGGACAGGGGGAAGTCAGCCCCAGCATTTT. Translated: CASSLGTGGSQPQHF.

This clonotype came up many times. This sequence joins TRBV10-1 and TRBJ2-3, with 10 bases lining up with TRBD1. Looked up from germline, CDR1 is WNHNN and CDR2 is SYGVQD (reference sequence). The J segment lost 4 bases and the V segment lost 7 bases, leaving 5 bases of the junction unmatched. The CDR3 sequence is 14 residues long. CDR3 nucleotides: TGCGCCAGCACCCGTGGACAGGGGGCAGATACGCAGTATTTT. Encoded protein: CASTRGQGADTQYF.

In its sample, this clonotype was seen a few times. The chain carries TRBV10-3 and TRBJ2-6; 10 positions match TRBD2. Germline CDR1 is ENHRY and CDR2 is SYGVKD. This CDR3 has 15 amino acids. CDR3 residues: CATGTSDSGANVLTF. The CDR3 DNA is TGTGCGACCGGGACTAGCGACTCTGGGGCCAACGTCCTGACTTTC.

This clonotype occurred a few times. The chain couples TRBV7-9 to TRBJ2-5; D is uncertain. The CDR3 is made up of 15 amino acids. The germline V and J ends were trimmed by 1 base and 0 bases, with 9 bases remaining between them. CDR1 and CDR2 (germline): SEHNR, FQNEAQ (reference sequence). The DNA for the CDR3 is TGTGCCAGCAGCTTAGTTTGGAGTTACCAAGAGACCCAGTACTTC. It translates to CASSLVWSYQETQYF.

About this clonotype itself: Germline is not matched at one junction end, which may reflect a read error. The chain recombines TRBV5-1 with TRBJ1-1; 10 positions agree with TRBD1. The CDR3 sequence is 16 residues long. In germline, CDR1 is SGHRS, CDR2 YFSETQ. The CDR3: CASSGTGTGVDTEAVF. CDR3 nucleotide sequence: TGCGCCAGCAGCGGGACCGGGACAGGGGTTGACACTGAAGCTGTCTTT.

The genes are TRBV24-1 and TRBJ1-5; D remains ambiguous. Between the trimmed V and J ends, which lost 2 bases and 2 bases, there was a span of 12 bases. This CDR3 is built from 16 residues. CDR1 KGHDR and CDR2 SFDVKD come from the germline V gene. The CDR3 sequence: CATSDSSGFGNQPQHF. The CDR3 DNA reads TGTGCCACCAGTGATTCGTCTGGGTTCGGCAATCAGCCCCAGCATTTT.

This clonotype was seen more than once but under ten times. The chain is built from TRBV28 and TRBJ1-2; no clear D gene. The germline CDR1 and CDR2 sequences are MDHEN and SYDVKM. V was cut by 5 bases and J by 4 bases, with 17 bases left in between. The length of the CDR3 is 15 residues. The CDR3: CASSPAGTGRYGYTF. CDR3 in DNA: TGTGCCAGCAGTCCCGCGGGTACGGGCCGCTATGGCTACACCTTC.

This clonotype came up many times. The chain uses TRBV5-1 and TRBJ2-2; TRBD1 is a possible D gene (5 bases). The V end lost 0 bases, the J end lost 6 bases, and 15 bases lay between the germline ends. The germline V gene has CDR1 SGHRS and CDR2 YFSETQ. The CDR3 loop spans 16 amino acids. This CDR3 is CASSLEEQGFAGELFF. The CDR3 DNA reads as TGCGCCAGCAGCTTGGAGGAGCAGGGATTTGCCGGGGAGCTGTTTTTT.